This T cell receptor (beta chain) was sequenced during a study of shared clonotypes between healthy human individuals. Study-level points and caveats: Shared clonotypes across all four donors exceeded non-shared ones in generation probability.

TCRdb's table, derived via immunoSEQ multiplex PCR, lists solely in-frame clones and lacks some. The table records 2.5 million or so clones, more than 90% of them present only once. Trimming at V came to 1 base and at J to 9 bases, leaving 8 bases not matched to a gene. Germline values: CDR1 LNHDA, CDR2 SQIVND (reference sequence). There are 15 residues in the CDR3. Comment on this clone: Antigen specificity is unknown.

This TCR derives from a man between 18 and 35 years old in good health. This chain uses TRBV19 with TRBJ2-1, with 8 nucleotides matching TRBD2. Source material: naive CD4+ T cells sorted from blood. The sample's subset: CD45RA+ positively selected. CDR3 in DNA: TGTGCCAGTAGTATAGCAGAAGCGGGAGTGGCTGAGCAGTTCTTC. As protein: CASSIAEAGVAEQFF.